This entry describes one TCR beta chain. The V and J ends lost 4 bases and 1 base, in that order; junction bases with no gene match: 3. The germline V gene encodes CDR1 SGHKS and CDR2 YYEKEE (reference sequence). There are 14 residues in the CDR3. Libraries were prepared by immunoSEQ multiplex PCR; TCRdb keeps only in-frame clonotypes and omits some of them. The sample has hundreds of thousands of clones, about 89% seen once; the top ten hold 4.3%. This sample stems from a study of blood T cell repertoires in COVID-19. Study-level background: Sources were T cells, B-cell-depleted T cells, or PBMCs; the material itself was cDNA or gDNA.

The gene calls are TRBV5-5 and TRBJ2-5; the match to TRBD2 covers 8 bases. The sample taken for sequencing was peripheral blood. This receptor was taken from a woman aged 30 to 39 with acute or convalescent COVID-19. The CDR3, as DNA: TGTGCCAGCAGCGTCGGGGGGGCCCAAGAGACCCAGTACTTC. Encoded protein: CASSVGGAQETQYF.